This T cell receptor beta chain comes out of a study of T-cell memory formation after mild COVID-19. This clonotype was detected many times. The target antigen is unknown. Points from the study as a whole: Balance between CD4 and CD8 was seen in clones contracting day 15 to 85, and a CD4+ lean was seen in later expanders. Second-wave clones with a day 37 peak had unconfirmed SARS-CoV-2 specificity.

After 5'RACE with constant-segment primers, TCR alpha and TCR beta cDNA libraries carrying sample barcodes and UMIs were obtained. From the 5' RACE reads, TCRdb called clonotypes with MiXCR, one entry per CDR3 protein. The data show roughly 35,000 distinct CDR3 sequences, approximately 8.3% seen once. The material sequenced was PBMCs or a T cell subset sorted from them (not recorded which). This TCR came from a man younger than 35 who had mild COVID-19 (a few samples of this study predate the infection). Cell type and time point are not known.

CDR3 amino acids: CSAREWATDTQYF. The DNA for the CDR3 is TGCAGTGCTAGAGAATGGGCTACAGATACGCAGTATTTT. The rearrangement links TRBV20-1 to TRBJ2-3; D call uncertain. Trimming shortened V by 0 bases and J by 3 bases, and 7 bases separated the two germline ends. From germline, CDR1 is DFQATT and CDR2 SNEGSKA (reference sequence). The CDR3 covers 13 residues.